The present entry profiles one T cell receptor (beta chain) with its context. Its antigen is not known. The PCR ran on 60 Vbeta and 13 Jbeta primers. Profiled with immunoSEQ multiplex PCR; TCRdb holds only in-frame clones, not every one. The sample has under 100,000 clones, around 10% seen once. This record comes from a study of cytomegalovirus exposure and HLA in healthy donors. General observations from the study: Upon later analysis, HLA-associated TCR beta chains proved more clonally expanded than other, equally common chains. Donors belonging to an Asian-associated ancestry cluster reportedly showed fewer N-insertions in productive TCRs than the approximately 670-donor mean, according to what a later analysis found. Generally TCR sequences proved uncommon, though certain public TCRs appeared in numerous donors. It was approximately 160 TCR beta chains that were listed as cytomegalovirus-associated.

The CDR3 sequence is 15 residues long. With 4 bases removed from V and 3 bases from J, the gap between germline ends came to 17 bases. Germline V gene lookup returns CDR1 SGHRS and CDR2 YFSETQ. This receptor was identified in a man aged 60 to 75 in good health and CMV-seropositive. The chain employs TRBV5-1 and TRBJ2-7, with D perhaps matching TRBD2 (6 bases). The sequenced sample was PBMCs. The CDR3 DNA follows: TGCGCCAGCAGCGAGGGAGGAGGGGAACTCTACGAGCAGTACGTC. As protein: CASSEGGGELYEQYV.